Following are 21 T cell receptor beta chains from one sample sequenced in a study of T-cell reconstitution after alpha-beta-depleted transplantation in children. Preparation of the TCRbeta library involved a method that used unique molecular identifiers. MiXCR was run by TCRdb on the PCR reads, yielding one entry per CDR3 protein. The profile shows roughly 180,000 distinct CDR3 sequences, about 14% of them singletons. The sequencing here drew on PBMCs from the stem cell graft donor, taken from the stem cell graft. The receptors were gathered from a human donor who donated a stem cell graft to a child with acute lymphoblastic leukemia.

This clonotype was recorded at least ten times. The chain recombines TRBV12-3 or TRBV12-4 with TRBJ2-2; perhaps TRBD2 as D (7 bases). This CDR3 comprises 16 residues. The germline V and J ends were trimmed by 6 bases and 5 bases, with 19 bases remaining between them. CDR3 DNA: TGTGCCAGCAGACACTGGGGGGGGCGTGAGACCGGGGAGCTGTTTTTT. Translated, it gives CASRHWGGRETGELFF.

This clonotype has ten or more counts. V usage is TRBV29-1 and J usage is TRBJ2-1, with TRBD1 matching 7 bases. V lost 4 bases to trimming and J lost 7 bases; unmatched junction nucleotides: 7. This CDR3 has 13 residues. CDR1 is SQVTM and CDR2 is ANQGSEA in the germline V gene. The CDR3 here is CSVVPGTENEQFF. CDR3 nucleotides: TGCAGCGTTGTTCCCGGGACAGAAAATGAGCAGTTCTTC.

This clonotype was recorded many times. The V call is TRBV6-2 or TRBV6-3, the J call TRBJ2-2; 8 bases agree with TRBD2. The length of the CDR3 is 14 residues. The trim removed 11 bases at V and 3 bases at J, leaving 8 bases unmatched. Germline V gene lookup returns CDR1 MNHEY and CDR2 SVGEGT. The CDR3 DNA reads as TGTGCCGGCCGACTAGCGTTGGACACCGGGGAGCTGTTTTTT. This encodes CAGRLALDTGELFF.

The CDR3 here is CASSQRARSSDTQYF. The CDR3 DNA sequence: TGTGCCAGCAGCCAGAGGGCAAGGTCTTCAGATACGCAGTATTTT. The V call is TRBV4-2, the J call TRBJ2-3; a possible D gene is TRBD2 (5 bases). V was clipped by 3 bases and J by 4 bases, with 14 bases between them. The CDR3 extends over 15 amino acids. Germline V CDR1 and CDR2: LGHNA, YNFKEQ.

Ten or more counts support this clonotype. The chain joins TRBV11-3 to TRBJ2-3; D is possibly TRBD1 (5 bases). V lost 6 bases to trimming and J lost 5 bases, with 12 bases between them. The CDR3 length is 13 residues. Germline V gene data show CDR1 as SGHNT and CDR2 as YENEEA. CDR3 loop: CASSSSGLDTQYF. DNA for the CDR3: TGTGCCAGCAGTTCTTCAGGGCTAGATACGCAGTATTTT.

This clonotype was found many times. The CDR3 DNA follows: TGCGCCAGCAGGGGCGAAAAACTGTTTTTT. It specifies CASRGEKLFF. The chain combines TRBV5-1 with TRBJ1-4; no definite D call. This CDR3 region has 10 residues. The V and J ends lost 5 bases and 8 bases respectively, with 4 bases between them. Germline V gives CDR1 SGHRS, CDR2 YFSETQ.

Here the CDR3 reads CASSPGLGSGSIAEQFF. DNA for the CDR3: TGTGCCAGCAGCCCGGGGCTCGGGAGCGGGAGTATCGCTGAGCAGTTCTTC. The J gene is TRBJ2-1, the V gene TRBV4-2; TRBD2 agrees at 8 bases. Germline CDR1 LGHNA, CDR2 YNFKEQ. The length of the CDR3 is 17 residues. J gave up 9 bases and V 4 bases, and 17 bases lay outside the gene matches.

This clonotype occurred many times. The rearrangement uses TRBV5-5 and TRBJ2-3; 12 bases agree with TRBD2. CDR3 length: 16 amino acids. Germline values: CDR1 SGHKS, CDR2 YYEKEE (reference sequence). V trimming: 4 bases; J trimming: 1 base; junction bases outside the gene matches: 4. The CDR3 reads CASSRLAGVGTDTQYF. Here the CDR3 DNA reads TGTGCCAGCAGCCGACTAGCGGGAGTCGGCACAGATACGCAGTATTTT.

The chain uses TRBV5-4 and TRBJ1-1; maybe TRBD1 (5 bases). V was pared by 4 bases and J by 4 bases, with 17 bases between. This CDR3 spans 15 amino acids. CDR1 and CDR2 from the germline V gene are SGHNT and YYREEE (reference sequence). As DNA, the CDR3 is TGTGCCAGCAGCCTTGACGTTGGGGGGGGCACTGAAGCTTTCTTT. As protein: CASSLDVGGGTEAFF.

This clonotype was observed at least ten times. CDR3 sequence (DNA): TGTGCCATCAGTGAGTCTACAGACGATCAGCCCCAGCATTTT. Protein sequence: CAISESTDDQPQHF. V and J are TRBV10-3 and TRBJ1-5; D remains ambiguous. Germline values: CDR1 ENHRY, CDR2 SYGVKD. Trimming took 0 bases from V and 5 from J, leaving 8 bases between them. This CDR3 has 14 amino acids.

This clonotype showed up many times. The chain links TRBV12-3 or TRBV12-4 to TRBJ2-3; D is perhaps TRBD2 (5 bases). V was trimmed by 3 bases and J by 5 bases, leaving 12 bases between them. There are 14 residues in the CDR3. CDR3 sequence reads: CASSFVERQDTQYF. The CDR3 nucleotides read TGTGCCAGCAGTTTTGTGGAGCGGCAAGATACGCAGTATTTT.

This clonotype has at least ten counts. J is TRBJ2-1 and V is TRBV11-3; tentative D call: TRBD2 (6 bases). Trimming removed 5 bases at V and 8 bases at J, with 16 bases between. The CDR3 sequence is 14 residues long. Germline loops: CDR1 SGHNT, CDR2 YENEEA. CDR3 loop: CASSRRGSIDEQFF. CDR3 nucleotides: TGTGCCAGCAGCCGGAGGGGCAGTATCGATGAGCAGTTCTTC.

This clonotype was picked up many times. J is TRBJ1-6 and V is TRBV6-5, with 7 bases fitting TRBD1. With V trimmed by 4 bases and J by 10 bases, 7 bases remained unmatched. The CDR3 consists of 14 residues. Germline CDR1 and CDR2: MNHEY and SVGAGI. The CDR3 DNA reads TGTGCCAGCAGTTCAGGACAGGTCGGGTCACCCCTCCACTTT. It yields the protein CASSSGQVGSPLHF.

This clonotype has a count of ten or more. This chain links TRBV20-1 with TRBJ1-6, with a weak D call TRBD1 (5 bases). V was cut by 3 bases and J by 7 bases, with 10 bases left in between. Per germline, CDR1 DFQATT and CDR2 SNEGSKA (reference sequence). The CDR3 covers 13 residues. CDR3 amino acids: CSASRARNSPLHF. CDR3 nucleotide sequence: TGCAGTGCTAGCAGGGCCAGGAATTCACCCCTCCACTTT.

This clonotype showed up many times. The chain is built from TRBV6-5 and TRBJ2-7; D is unclear. Germline V gives CDR1 MNHEY, CDR2 SVGAGI. V gave up 2 bases and J gave up 2 bases, with 10 bases separating them. The CDR3 length is 14 residues. CDR3 in DNA: TGTGCCAGCAGTTACGGCGGCAGACCCTACGAGCAGTACTTC. Residues: CASSYGGRPYEQYF.

The sample holds many counts of this clonotype. CDR3 bases: TGTGCCTGCCCTGAGCAGTTCTTC. Translation gives CACPEQFF. The chain combines TRBV6-2 or TRBV6-3 with TRBJ2-1, with D unclear. V lost 11 bases, J lost 9 bases, and 5 bases lay in between. Per germline, CDR1 MNHEY and CDR2 SVGEGT. The CDR3 runs to 8 residues.

This clonotype was seen ten or more times. The J gene is TRBJ1-6, the V gene TRBV5-1, with unresolved D. The CDR3 is made up of 16 amino acids. Trimming cost V 0 bases and J 0 bases, with 7 bases left between them. Germline lookup yields CDR1 SGHRS and CDR2 YFSETQ. CDR3 DNA: TGCGCCAGCAGCTTGGCGGGCACCTCCTATAATTCACCCCTCCACTTT. Translated, it gives CASSLAGTSYNSPLHF.

The chain uses TRBV4-1 and TRBJ2-1; 13 bases line up with TRBD2. The V and J ends lost 1 base and 1 base, in that order; junction bases with no gene match: 10. This CDR3 region has 20 residues. CDR1 is MGHRA and CDR2 is YSYEKL in the germline V gene. For the CDR3, the DNA is TGCGCCAGCAGCCAAGGAAGACTAGCGGGAGGCTTTGGATCCTACAATGAGCAGTTCTTC. Translated: CASSQGRLAGGFGSYNEQFF.

The chain carries TRBV19 and TRBJ2-5, with D unclear. From germline, CDR1 is LNHDA and CDR2 SQIVND (reference sequence). The CDR3 loop spans 13 amino acids. V was trimmed by 3 bases and J by 4 bases, leaving 9 bases between them. The CDR3 DNA follows: TGTGCCAGTAGTATGTGGGCGAGAGAGACCCAGTACTTC. It codes for CASSMWARETQYF.

This clonotype was seen many times. The chain recombines TRBV10-3 with TRBJ1-1; D ambiguous. The CDR3 is 14 amino acids. The V end was cut by 8 bases, the J end by 1 base, with 14 bases between. The germline CDR1 and CDR2 sequences are ENHRY and SYGVKD. DNA of the CDR3: TGTGCCATCTCTAAAGTTTTCACGAACACTGAAGCTTTCTTT. Its protein is CAISKVFTNTEAFF.

This clonotype was counted ten times or more. The chain is built from TRBV10-3 and TRBJ1-1; TRBD1 matches 7 bases. The germline V gene encodes CDR1 ENHRY and CDR2 SYGVKD. V lost 4 bases to trimming and J lost 7 bases; unmatched junction nucleotides: 6. CDR3 length: 13 amino acids. The CDR3 is CAISVDRAVEAFF. Written as DNA, the CDR3 is TGTGCCATCAGTGTTGACAGGGCGGTTGAAGCTTTCTTT.